These T cell receptor beta chains were read from a single sample in a study of blood T cells in healthy people across ages. TCRdb passed the 5' RACE reads through MiXCR, listing each CDR3 protein once. The data hold roughly 1.4 million distinct CDR3 sequences, with roughly 59% observed a single time. Sequences were obtained from blood. These receptors were obtained from a young man in good health. CDR3s include the opening cysteine and the closing phenylalanine or tryptophan. D genes are given only for firm matches. Clone sizes are given selectively: once, few, many, or a class where the clone is expanded.

v_gene	d_gene	j_gene	abundance	CDR3aa	CDR3nt
TRBV20-1	.	TRBJ2-5	few	CSARTLSGSETQYF	TGCAGTGCTAGAACTCTATCAGGGTCGGAGACCCAGTACTTC
TRBV6-1	.	TRBJ1-1	.	CASKRLGVGEAFF	TGTGCCAGCAAAAGGCTGGGGGTAGGTGAAGCTTTCTTT
TRBV10-3	.	TRBJ2-7	.	CAISEVDFLNEQYF	TGTGCCATCAGTGAGGTTGACTTCCTAAACGAGCAGTACTTC
TRBV5-1	.	TRBJ1-1	.	CASSLEGRRNTEAFF	TGCGCCAGCAGCTTAGAAGGCCGGCGGAACACTGAAGCTTTCTTT
TRBV3-1	.	TRBJ2-4	.	CASSQEGGRVIAKNIQYF	TGTGCCAGCAGCCAAGAAGGAGGCAGGGTGATTGCCAAAAACATTCAGTACTTC
TRBV27	.	TRBJ1-6	.	CASSLRVVSPLHF	TGTGCCAGCAGTCTCAGAGTGGTTTCACCCCTCCACTTT
TRBV27	TRBD2	TRBJ2-7	.	CASSPVAGDAHYEQYF	TGTGCCAGCAGTCCCGTAGCGGGAGATGCCCACTACGAGCAGTACTTC
TRBV28	.	TRBJ2-7	.	CASSVRAYSYNEQYF	TGTGCCAGCAGTGTTAGGGCCTACTCCTACAATGAGCAGTACTTC
TRBV10-3	.	TRBJ1-5	few	CAIHRDTNQPQHF	TGTGCCATTCACCGGGACACCAATCAGCCCCAGCATTTT
TRBV29-1	.	TRBJ2-7	.	CSVESQGREQYF	TGCAGCGTTGAATCACAGGGCCGTGAGCAGTACTTC
TRBV20-1	TRBD1	TRBJ2-7	.	CSARDRGQGYEQYF	TGCAGTGCTAGAGATCGCGGACAGGGCTACGAGCAGTACTTC
TRBV12-3/TRBV12-4	.	TRBJ1-5	few	CASSLGQGRGPQHF	TGTGCCAGCAGTTTAGGCCAGGGCCGTGGCCCCCAGCATTTT
TRBV7-2	TRBD2	TRBJ2-2	.	CASSFSGDNTGELFF	TGTGCCAGCAGCTTTAGCGGGGATAACACCGGGGAGCTGTTTTTT
TRBV14	.	TRBJ1-2	.	CASSQGAGAYGYTF	TGTGCCAGCAGCCAGGGGGCGGGAGCCTATGGCTACACCTTC
TRBV29-1	.	TRBJ2-7	.	CSAQGASEESYEQYF	TGCAGCGCTCAAGGGGCTAGCGAAGAGTCTTACGAGCAGTACTTC
TRBV10-3	TRBD2	TRBJ2-7	few	CAISRAGESYEQYF	TGTGCCATCAGTAGAGCGGGAGAGTCCTACGAGCAGTACTTC
TRBV20-1	.	TRBJ2-1	.	CSARGAGLANEQFF	TGCAGTGCTAGGGGGGCGGGGCTGGCCAATGAGCAGTTCTTC
TRBV20-1	.	TRBJ2-5	.	CSARTVLETQYF	TGCAGTGCTAGGACAGTTTTAGAGACCCAGTACTTC